The 18 T cell receptor beta chains below were found in one sample sequenced in a study of cytomegalovirus exposure and HLA in healthy donors. It was with 60 Vbeta and 13 Jbeta primers that the PCR ran. The table came from immunoSEQ multiplex PCR; TCRdb's copy has only in-frame clones and leaves some out. The data hold over 100,000 clones, with under 85% observed a single time. The specimen sequenced was PBMCs. The source is a man in his forties in good health and CMV-seropositive.

The chain carries TRBV23-1 and TRBJ2-3; 13 bases are shared with TRBD2. TRBV23-1 belongs to the ORF category, with a function that is uncertain. Trimming took 5 bases from V and 4 from J; bases not matched to a gene: 21. The CDR3 is 21 amino acids. The CDR3 DNA sequence: TGCGCCAGCAGTGCGTCCACCGTCCCAGGGACTAGCGGGAAGGGGTCAGATACGCAGTATTTT. This codes for CASSASTVPGTSGKGSDTQYF.

This chain uses TRBV28 with TRBJ2-7; 7 bases agree with TRBD1. Germline V gene data show CDR1 as MDHEN and CDR2 as SYDVKM. The V gene end was trimmed by 6 bases and the J gene end by 3 bases; junction bases not matched to a gene: 8. This CDR3 contains 14 residues. The DNA of the CDR3 is TGTGCCAGCAGGCCGACAGGGTCCCACTACGAGCAGTACTTC. Translated, it gives CASRPTGSHYEQYF.

The CDR3 loop is CASSPGHQNTEAFF. DNA of the CDR3: TGTGCCAGCTCACCTGGACACCAGAACACTGAAGCTTTCTTT. This chain uses TRBV18 with TRBJ1-1; D may be TRBD1 (5 bases). Germline V lookup: CDR1 KGHSH, CDR2 LQKENI. The ends were cut back, 3 bases at V and 1 base at J, with 9 bases in the middle. This CDR3 contains 14 residues.

The chain recombines TRBV27 with TRBJ1-5; 8 bases fit TRBD1. J gave up 0 bases and V 2 bases, and 0 bases lay outside the gene matches. The CDR3 spans 15 residues. CDR1 and CDR2 (germline): MNHEY, SMNVEV (reference sequence). CDR3 in DNA: TGTGCCAGCAGTTTAGACAGGGGTAGCAATCAGCCCCAGCATTTT. It is translated as CASSLDRGSNQPQHF.

In this sample, this clone turned up a few times. The chain recombines TRBV5-1 with TRBJ2-7; the D gene is possibly TRBD2 (5 bases). Germline V gene data show CDR1 as SGHRS and CDR2 as YFSETQ. The ends were cut back, 2 bases at V and 7 bases at J, with 10 bases in the middle. This CDR3 spans 12 amino acids. CDR3: CASSFSTGEQYF. The CDR3 nucleotides read TGCGCCAGCAGCTTTTCGACGGGGGAGCAGTACTTC.

CDR3 residues: CASSLGQFYEQYF. CDR3 coding DNA: TGCGCCAGCAGCTTGGGACAATTCTACGAGCAGTACTTC. The chain joins TRBV5-1 to TRBJ2-7, with D uncertain. Trimming took 0 bases from V and 3 from J, leaving 7 bases between them. This CDR3 contains 13 residues. Germline CDR1 SGHRS, CDR2 YFSETQ.

The CDR3 sequence: CASSGQVWQGTQYF. The CDR3 DNA reads as TGTGCCAGCAGTGGGCAGGTCTGGCAGGGGACCCAGTACTTC. J is TRBJ2-5 and V is TRBV6-1, with TRBD1 as a possible D gene (5 bases). This CDR3 has 14 residues. Germline assignment: CDR1 MNHNS and CDR2 SASEGT. The V end was cut by 4 bases, the J end by 7 bases, with 16 bases between.

The chain carries TRBV6-4 and TRBJ1-6, with 10 bases fitting TRBD1. This CDR3 is built from 15 residues. Unmatched junction bases numbered 5, after V lost 3 bases and J lost 9 bases. The germline V gene has CDR1 MRHNA and CDR2 SNTAGT. The CDR3 is CASSETGTGVSPLHF. In nucleotides, the CDR3 is TGTGCCAGCAGTGAAACCGGGACAGGGGTTTCACCCCTCCACTTT.

This chain uses TRBV18 with TRBJ2-7; 7 bases are a match to TRBD2. Per the germline V gene, CDR1 is KGHSH and CDR2 is LQKENI. The CDR3 loop spans 14 amino acids. V trimming: 3 bases; J trimming: 3 bases; junction bases outside the gene matches: 5. The CDR3 protein is CASSPWERGYEQYF. For the CDR3, the DNA is TGTGCCAGCTCACCGTGGGAGCGGGGCTACGAGCAGTACTTC.

The chain has TRBV4-1 and TRBJ1-1; weak D call: TRBD1 (5 bases). Trimming removed 0 bases from V and 1 base from J, with 12 bases in between. Germline CDR1 and CDR2: MGHRA and YSYEKL. The length of the CDR3 is 16 residues. The CDR3 DNA sequence: TGCGCCAGCAGCCAAGATGCTCTAGGGGCGAACACTGAAGCTTTCTTT. Protein sequence: CASSQDALGANTEAFF.

The V gene is TRBV6-4, the J gene TRBJ2-1; 7 nucleotides agree with TRBD1. The CDR3 consists of 11 residues. V was pared by 4 bases and J by 10 bases, with 1 base of the junction left unmatched. Germline CDR1 is MRHNA and CDR2 is SNTAGT. The chain's CDR3 is CASSVGQEQFF. The CDR3 nucleotides are TGTGCCAGCAGTGTGGGACAGGAGCAGTTCTTC.

V usage is TRBV7-2 and J usage is TRBJ1-2; 8 nucleotides align to TRBD1. Germline assignment: CDR1 SGHTA and CDR2 FQGNSA. CDR3 length equals 16 residues. Germline trimming cut 0 bases from V and 8 bases from J; bases unmatched to any gene: 11. The DNA of the CDR3 is TGTGCCAGCAGCTTAGCGACGCAGGGGGCTATAGGAGGCTACACCTTC. Amino acids: CASSLATQGAIGGYTF. Complete variable domain (other parts from reference TRBV7-2 and TRBJ1-2): GAGVSQSPSNKVTEKGKDVELRCDPISGHTALYWYRQSLGQGLEFLIYFQGNSAPDKSGLPSDRFSAERTGGSVSTLTIQRTQQEDSAVYLCASSLATQGAIGGYTFGSGTRLTVV.

CDR3 residues: CASSVASYNEQFF. In DNA, the CDR3 is TGTGCCAGCAGCGTAGCGTCCTACAATGAGCAGTTCTTC. The V gene is TRBV9, the J gene TRBJ2-1, with D unresolved. V was trimmed by 0 bases and J by 1 base, leaving 2 bases between them. The CDR3 contains 13 residues. Germline CDR1 is SGDLS and CDR2 is YYNGEE. The whole variable domain, remainder taken from reference TRBV9 and TRBJ2-1, is DSGVTQTPKHLITATGQRVTLRCSPRSGDLSVYWYQQSLDQGLQFLIQYYNGEERAKGNILERFSAQQFPDLHSELNLSSLELGDSALYFCASSVASYNEQFFGPGTRLTVL.

As for this clone: Mismatch with germline at one junction end may stem from a read error. This chain connects TRBV7-9 to TRBJ2-1; maybe TRBD1 (5 bases). CDR3 length: 17 amino acids. CDR1 is SEHNR, CDR2 FQNEAQ, per germline (reference sequence). The CDR3 DNA is TGTGCCAGCAGCTTAGCGCGTCCAGGGCGTCGTACCAATGAGCAATTCTTC. The encoded protein is CASSLARPGRRTNEQFF. Using reference TRBV7-9 and TRBJ2-1 for the parts outside the CDR3, the full variable domain is DTGVSQNPRHKITKRGQNVTFRCDPISEHNRLYWYRQTLGQGPEFLTYFQNEAQLEKSRLLSDRFSAERPKGSFSTLEIQRTEQGDSAMYLCASSLARPGRRTNEQFFGPGTRLTVL.

The chain employs TRBV11-2 and TRBJ2-7; no reliable D call. CDR1 and CDR2 (germline): SGHAT, FQNNGV. The CDR3 extends over 12 amino acids. V shed 3 bases and J shed 9 bases, with 12 bases lying between them. Here the CDR3 DNA reads TGTGCCAGCAGCTTCTACCTTTCAGGGCAGTACTTC. This translates into CASSFYLSGQYF.

The genes are TRBV6-6 and TRBJ2-5; the match to TRBD1 covers 7 bases. The J call could be wrong; TRBJ2-7 is a better fit for the DNA end. There are 14 residues in the CDR3. CDR1 is MNHNY and CDR2 is SVGAGI in the germline V gene (reference sequence). CDR3 DNA sequence: TGTGCCAGCAGTGTCCGGGACAGATCCTACGAGCAGTACTTC. Protein product: CASSVRDRSYEQYF.

This chain connects TRBV9 to TRBJ2-1; 10 bases fit TRBD1. Trimming removed 0 bases from V and 8 bases from J; junction bases left unmatched: 11. Germline values: CDR1 SGDLS, CDR2 YYNGEE. The length of the CDR3 is 17 residues. CDR3 coding DNA: TGTGCCAGCAGCGTAGAGGGGGGGGACAGGGGCTTGGATGAGCAGTTCTTC. Residues: CASSVEGGDRGLDEQFF.

V usage is TRBV25-1 and J usage is TRBJ2-7, with D possibly being TRBD1 (6 bases). V lost 8 bases, J lost 3 bases, and 14 bases lay in between. Germline V gives CDR1 MGHDK, CDR2 SYGVNS. This CDR3 contains 13 residues. The CDR3 is CASRAGVYYEQYF. The CDR3 DNA follows: TGTGCCAGCCGCGCAGGGGTGTACTACGAGCAGTACTTC.